This T cell receptor (beta chain) is drawn from a study of Ad26.COV2.S vaccination and SARS-CoV-2 variants. The wider study: Ad26.COV2.S arm of COV1001 included the donor. Donor got 5x10^10 or 1x10^11 viral particles of Ad26.COV2.S. Study-wide results and caveats: Responses of T cells in total may have been underestimated by the TCR breadth and depth analyses.

A remark on this clone: As yet, its antigen is unknown.

Treatment of the sample: around 19 received Ad26.COV2.S at low or high dose, single or two shots; roughly five received placebo; per-sample allocation not given. Repertoires come from day 63 after the first vaccine or placebo injection. An adult aged 18-55 years in Boston served as the donor. Only in-frame clones appear in the TCRdb table, and some are missing; sequencing was by immunoSEQ multiplex PCR. The sample lists hundreds of thousands of clones, roughly 90% occurring once. This CDR3 comprises 16 residues. From germline, CDR1 is SGDLS and CDR2 YYNGEE. The V end lost 3 bases, the J end lost 2 bases, and 15 bases lay between the germline ends.

The TCR originated in a person between 18 and 60 years old who received the Ad26.COV2.S COVID-19 vaccine or a placebo. The material sequenced was peripheral blood, taken in a trial of Ad26.COV2.S vaccine versus placebo. The rearrangement joins TRBV9 to TRBJ2-1; a possible D gene is TRBD2 (6 bases). DNA for the CDR3: TGTGCCAGCAGCGCCGAGCGGGCTCGGGCCTACAATGAGCAGTTCTTC. Translated, it gives CASSAERARAYNEQFF.